The subject of this entry is one T cell receptor beta chain. Data came from immunoSEQ multiplex PCR; TCRdb stores just in-frame clones and leaves some out. The table includes 250,000 to 350,000 clones, roughly nine tenths detected once. This specimen belongs to a study of cytomegalovirus exposure and HLA in healthy donors. Deletions cut 5 bases from V and 10 bases from J, with 9 bases between. This CDR3 region has 11 residues. The germline CDR1 and CDR2 sequences are SEHNR and FQNEAQ (reference sequence). The chain is built from TRBV7-9 and TRBJ2-1; D not resolved. The sequenced sample consisted of PBMCs. The source of this sequence is a woman under 40 in good health and CMV-seropositive. The CDR3 spells CASSIDLEQFF. CDR3 nucleotides: TGTGCCAGCAGCATAGACCTAGAGCAGTTCTTC.